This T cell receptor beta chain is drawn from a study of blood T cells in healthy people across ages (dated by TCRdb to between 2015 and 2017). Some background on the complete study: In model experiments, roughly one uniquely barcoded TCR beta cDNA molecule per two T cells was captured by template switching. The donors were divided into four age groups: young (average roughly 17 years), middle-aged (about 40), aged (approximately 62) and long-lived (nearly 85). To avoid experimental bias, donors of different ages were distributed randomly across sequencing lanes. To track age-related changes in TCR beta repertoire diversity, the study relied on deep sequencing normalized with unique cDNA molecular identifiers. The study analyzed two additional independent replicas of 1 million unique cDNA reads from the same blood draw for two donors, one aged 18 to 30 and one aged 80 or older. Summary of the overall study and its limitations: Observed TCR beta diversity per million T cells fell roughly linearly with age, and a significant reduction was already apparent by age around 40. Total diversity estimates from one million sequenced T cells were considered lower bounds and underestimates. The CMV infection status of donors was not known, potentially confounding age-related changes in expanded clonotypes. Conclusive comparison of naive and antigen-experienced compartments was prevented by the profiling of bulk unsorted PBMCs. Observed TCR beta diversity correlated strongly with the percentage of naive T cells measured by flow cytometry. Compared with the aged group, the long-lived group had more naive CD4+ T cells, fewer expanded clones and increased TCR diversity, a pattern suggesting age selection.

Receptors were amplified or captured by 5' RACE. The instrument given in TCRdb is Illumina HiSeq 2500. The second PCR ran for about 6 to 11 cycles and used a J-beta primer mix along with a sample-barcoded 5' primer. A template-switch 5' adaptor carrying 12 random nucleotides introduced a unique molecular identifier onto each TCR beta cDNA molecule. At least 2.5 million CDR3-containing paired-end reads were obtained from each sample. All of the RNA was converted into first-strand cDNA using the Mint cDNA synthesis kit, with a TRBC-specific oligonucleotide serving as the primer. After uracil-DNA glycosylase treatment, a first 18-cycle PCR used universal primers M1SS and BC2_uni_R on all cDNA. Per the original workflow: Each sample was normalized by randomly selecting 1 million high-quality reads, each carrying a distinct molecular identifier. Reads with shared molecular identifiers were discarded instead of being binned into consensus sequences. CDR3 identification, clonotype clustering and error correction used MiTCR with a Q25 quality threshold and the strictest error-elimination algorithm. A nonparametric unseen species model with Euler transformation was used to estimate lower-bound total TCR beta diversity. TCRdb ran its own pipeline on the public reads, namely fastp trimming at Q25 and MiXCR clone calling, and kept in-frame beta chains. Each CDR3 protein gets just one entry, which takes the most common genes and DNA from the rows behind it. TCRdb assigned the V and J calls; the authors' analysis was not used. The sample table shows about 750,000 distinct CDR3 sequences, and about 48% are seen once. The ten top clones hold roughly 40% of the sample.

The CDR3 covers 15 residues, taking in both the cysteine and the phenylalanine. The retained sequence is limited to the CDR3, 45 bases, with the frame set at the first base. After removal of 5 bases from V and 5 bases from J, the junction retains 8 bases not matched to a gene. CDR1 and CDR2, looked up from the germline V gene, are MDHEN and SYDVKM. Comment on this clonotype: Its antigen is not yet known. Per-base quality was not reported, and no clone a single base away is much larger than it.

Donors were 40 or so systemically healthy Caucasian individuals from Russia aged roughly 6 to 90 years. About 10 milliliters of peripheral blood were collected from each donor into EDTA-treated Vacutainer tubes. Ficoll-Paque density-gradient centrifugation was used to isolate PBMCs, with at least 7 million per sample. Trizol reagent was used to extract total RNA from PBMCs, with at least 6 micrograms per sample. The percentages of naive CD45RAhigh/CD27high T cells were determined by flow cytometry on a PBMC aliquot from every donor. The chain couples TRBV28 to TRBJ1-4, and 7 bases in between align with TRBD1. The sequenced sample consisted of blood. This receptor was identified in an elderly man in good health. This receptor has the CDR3 CASSHRQGGNEKLFF. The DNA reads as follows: TGTGCCAGCAGTCATAGACAGGGAGGGAATGAAAAACTGTTTTTT.